Listed below are T cell receptor beta chains from one sample, sequenced in a study of blood T cell repertoires in COVID-19. The repertoire was sequenced with immunoSEQ multiplex PCR; TCRdb's copy has only in-frame clones and lacks some. The table lists 65,000 to 70,000 clones, around 85% of them singletons. Material: peripheral blood. The receptors were gathered from a man aged 40-50 years with COVID-19, enrolled during active disease. CDR3s include the opening cysteine and the closing phenylalanine or tryptophan. The order of the fields is CDR3 DNA, CDR3 protein, J gene, D gene, V gene, clone size. A D gene is named only where the DNA matches it firmly. Not every row has a clone size; where given, it reads once, few, many or a size class.

CDR3nt: TGTGCCAGCTCACCACCCACGGGGAACTATGGCTACACCTTC
CDR3aa: CASSPPTGNYGYTF
j_gene: TRBJ1-2
d_gene: -
v_gene: TRBV18
abundance: -

CDR3nt: TGCGCCAGCAGCTTGACCGGGACAGGGAAGGGCTACACCTTC
CDR3aa: CASSLTGTGKGYTF
j_gene: TRBJ1-2
d_gene: TRBD1
v_gene: TRBV5-1
abundance: -

CDR3nt: TGTGCCACCAGCCCCGGGGGGAGGAGGGATACGCAGTATTTT
CDR3aa: CATSPGGRRDTQYF
j_gene: TRBJ2-3
d_gene: TRBD2
v_gene: TRBV24-1
abundance: -

CDR3nt: TGCGCCAGCAGCTTGGAGGTAAGGGGCACTGAAGCTTTCTTT
CDR3aa: CASSLEVRGTEAFF
j_gene: TRBJ1-1
d_gene: -
v_gene: TRBV5-1
abundance: -

CDR3nt: TGTGCCAGCAGCTTAGACAGCTATAATTCACCCCTCCACTTT
CDR3aa: CASSLDSYNSPLHF
j_gene: TRBJ1-6
d_gene: -
v_gene: TRBV7-9
abundance: -

CDR3nt: TGTGCCAGATCGGGGACATCAGATTCACCCCTCCACTTT
CDR3aa: CARSGTSDSPLHF
j_gene: TRBJ1-6
d_gene: -
v_gene: TRBV2
abundance: -

CDR3nt: TGTGCCACCAGCAGGACTAGCGGCCAAGAGACCCAGTACTTC
CDR3aa: CATSRTSGQETQYF
j_gene: TRBJ2-5
d_gene: TRBD2
v_gene: TRBV15
abundance: -

CDR3nt: TGTGCCAGCAGCTTAGTAATAGCTAACGAAGAGACCCAGTACTTC
CDR3aa: CASSLVIANEETQYF
j_gene: TRBJ2-5
d_gene: -
v_gene: TRBV7-2
abundance: -

CDR3nt: TGCGCCAGCAGCTTACAGGGCTACGAGCAGTACTTC
CDR3aa: CASSLQGYEQYF
j_gene: TRBJ2-7
d_gene: -
v_gene: TRBV5-1
abundance: -

CDR3nt: TGTGCCAGCAGTGAACGGGAGGGAGTGAGCAATCAGCCCCAGCATTTT
CDR3aa: CASSEREGVSNQPQHF
j_gene: TRBJ1-5
d_gene: -
v_gene: TRBV2
abundance: -

CDR3nt: TGCGCCAGCAGCCAGATGGAGGGTGGCTACACCTTC
CDR3aa: CASSQMEGGYTF
j_gene: TRBJ1-2
d_gene: -
v_gene: TRBV4-1
abundance: -

CDR3nt: TGTGCCAGCATTCGCATGAGCTCCTACAATGAGCAGTTCTTC
CDR3aa: CASIRMSSYNEQFF
j_gene: TRBJ2-1
d_gene: -
v_gene: TRBV6-5
abundance: few

CDR3nt: TGCGCCAGCAGTACAGGGTCAGAAGGTGGCTACACCTTC
CDR3aa: CASSTGSEGGYTF
j_gene: TRBJ1-2
d_gene: -
v_gene: TRBV5-1
abundance: -

CDR3nt: TGTGCCAGCAGATCACAGGGGTTATCAGATACGCAGTATTTT
CDR3aa: CASRSQGLSDTQYF
j_gene: TRBJ2-3
d_gene: TRBD1
v_gene: TRBV6-5
abundance: -

CDR3nt: TGTGCCAGCAGCTTACGTCCAGGCGGGGCCGGCAGCGAGCAGTACTTC
CDR3aa: CASSLRPGGAGSEQYF
j_gene: TRBJ2-7
d_gene: -
v_gene: TRBV7-3
abundance: -

CDR3nt: TGCGCCAGCAGCCAAGATCCTCCCGTATCAGGGTACGGGAACACTGAAGCTTTCTTT
CDR3aa: CASSQDPPVSGYGNTEAFF
j_gene: TRBJ1-1
d_gene: -
v_gene: TRBV4-1
abundance: once

CDR3nt: TGTGCCAGCAGCTTATCCGGGACAGAAAGTTACAATGAGCAGTTCTTC
CDR3aa: CASSLSGTESYNEQFF
j_gene: TRBJ2-1
d_gene: TRBD1
v_gene: TRBV7-9
abundance: -

CDR3nt: TGCGCCAGCAGCCCCAAGGCGCCCCCCGGGGATACGCAGTATTTT
CDR3aa: CASSPKAPPGDTQYF
j_gene: TRBJ2-3
d_gene: -
v_gene: TRBV5-1
abundance: -

CDR3nt: TGTGCCGCGGGGGCCCCCTACAATGAGCAGTTCTTC
CDR3aa: CAAGAPYNEQFF
j_gene: TRBJ2-1
d_gene: -
v_gene: TRBV6-5
abundance: -

CDR3nt: TGTGCCAGCACCAACACCGGGACAGGGGGATTGGGCGGGGAGCTGTTTTTT
CDR3aa: CASTNTGTGGLGGELFF
j_gene: TRBJ2-2
d_gene: TRBD1
v_gene: TRBV27
abundance: -

CDR3nt: TGTGCCAGCTCAGGGACAGGAGGGACTGAAGCTTTCTTT
CDR3aa: CASSGTGGTEAFF
j_gene: TRBJ1-1
d_gene: TRBD1
v_gene: TRBV18
abundance: -

CDR3nt: TGTGCCAGCAGTAGACCGGGACAGGATAGCAATCAGCCCCAGCATTTT
CDR3aa: CASSRPGQDSNQPQHF
j_gene: TRBJ1-5
d_gene: TRBD1
v_gene: TRBV2
abundance: once

CDR3nt: TGTGCCGGGTACAGGGATGGATATGGCTACACCTTC
CDR3aa: CAGYRDGYGYTF
j_gene: TRBJ1-2
d_gene: -
v_gene: TRBV12-3/TRBV12-4
abundance: -

CDR3nt: TGCGCCAGCAGTGAGTTAGGTGACAGAGCCTCGCAGTACTTC
CDR3aa: CASSELGDRASQYF
j_gene: TRBJ2-7
d_gene: -
v_gene: TRBV10-2
abundance: few

CDR3nt: TGTGCCAGCAGCTTAGGGACAGGGAGCAACTACGAGCAGTACTTC
CDR3aa: CASSLGTGSNYEQYF
j_gene: TRBJ2-7
d_gene: TRBD1
v_gene: TRBV7-6
abundance: -

CDR3nt: TGTGCCAGCAGCCAAGATGCTACAGGGTCGAATGAGCAGTTCTTC
CDR3aa: CASSQDATGSNEQFF
j_gene: TRBJ2-1
d_gene: -
v_gene: TRBV3-1/TRBV3-2
abundance: -

CDR3nt: TGTGCCAGTAGTATAGGGGACTGGTTCTACAATGAGCAGTTCTTC
CDR3aa: CASSIGDWFYNEQFF
j_gene: TRBJ2-1
d_gene: -
v_gene: TRBV19
abundance: -

CDR3nt: TGTGCCAGCAGCTTGGGGACACCAAGGAATTCACCCCTCCACTTT
CDR3aa: CASSLGTPRNSPLHF
j_gene: TRBJ1-6
d_gene: -
v_gene: TRBV5-4
abundance: -

CDR3nt: TGCGCCAGCAGTGACGGTACAGGGGAAGGCTACACCTTC
CDR3aa: CASSDGTGEGYTF
j_gene: TRBJ1-2
d_gene: TRBD1
v_gene: TRBV10-1
abundance: -

CDR3nt: TGTGCCGGGAGTAAGGGGTGGGGGAGGGAGCAGTACTTC
CDR3aa: CAGSKGWGREQYF
j_gene: TRBJ2-7
d_gene: -
v_gene: TRBV30
abundance: -

CDR3nt: TGTGCCAGCTCACCCGAGACAGGTCTTTCCTACGAGCAGTACTTC
CDR3aa: CASSPETGLSYEQYF
j_gene: TRBJ2-7
d_gene: -
v_gene: TRBV18
abundance: few

CDR3nt: TGTGCCAGCAGGGCAGGACAGGGACGGAGCAATCAGCCCCAGCATTTT
CDR3aa: CASRAGQGRSNQPQHF
j_gene: TRBJ1-5
d_gene: TRBD1
v_gene: TRBV28
abundance: -

CDR3nt: TGTGCCAGTAAGGGGGACGGAAAGAATCAGCCCCAGCATTTT
CDR3aa: CASKGDGKNQPQHF
j_gene: TRBJ1-5
d_gene: -
v_gene: TRBV19
abundance: -

CDR3nt: TGCGCCAGCGGGGCATCCCCCGGCGAGGGCTACACCTTC
CDR3aa: CASGASPGEGYTF
j_gene: TRBJ1-2
d_gene: -
v_gene: TRBV4-1
abundance: -

CDR3nt: TGTGCCAGCAGCAAATGCCCACTAGCTAACTATGGCTACACCTTC
CDR3aa: CASSKCPLANYGYTF
j_gene: TRBJ1-2
d_gene: -
v_gene: TRBV21-1
abundance: -

CDR3nt: TGCGCCAGCAGCTATCAGGGGGCGGGCACTGAAGCTTTCTTT
CDR3aa: CASSYQGAGTEAFF
j_gene: TRBJ1-1
d_gene: TRBD1
v_gene: TRBV5-1
abundance: -

CDR3nt: TGTGCCAGCAGCAAACGGAAGGCCAAAAGTAGCGGGGGGGAGGGCACAGATACGCAGTATTTT
CDR3aa: CASSKRKAKSSGGEGTDTQYF
j_gene: TRBJ2-3
d_gene: -
v_gene: TRBV21-1
abundance: -

CDR3nt: TGTGCCAGCAGCCAAGATCCTTGGCAGGGTGGACGTTCACCCCTCCACTTT
CDR3aa: CASSQDPWQGGRSPLHF
j_gene: TRBJ1-6
d_gene: -
v_gene: TRBV14
abundance: -

CDR3nt: TGTGCCATAGGAGAGGATACGCAGTATTTT
CDR3aa: CAIGEDTQYF
j_gene: TRBJ2-3
d_gene: -
v_gene: TRBV2
abundance: -

CDR3nt: TGCGCCAGCAGCCCGGGGGGTGGTGGCCAGCCCCAGCATTTT
CDR3aa: CASSPGGGGQPQHF
j_gene: TRBJ1-5
d_gene: -
v_gene: TRBV5-1
abundance: -